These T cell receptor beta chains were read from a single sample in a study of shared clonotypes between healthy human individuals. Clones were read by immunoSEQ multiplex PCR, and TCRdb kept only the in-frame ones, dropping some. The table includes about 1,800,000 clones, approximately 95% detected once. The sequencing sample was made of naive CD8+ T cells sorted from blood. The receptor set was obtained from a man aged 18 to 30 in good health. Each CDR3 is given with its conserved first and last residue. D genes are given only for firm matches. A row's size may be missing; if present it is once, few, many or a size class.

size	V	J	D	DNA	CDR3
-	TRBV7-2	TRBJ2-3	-	TGTGCCAGCAGCCTCGAGATCACAGATACGCAGTATTTT	CASSLEITDTQYF
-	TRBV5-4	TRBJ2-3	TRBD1	TGTGCCAGCAGCATGGGACAGCTGTTTTCAGATACGCAGTATTTT	CASSMGQLFSDTQYF
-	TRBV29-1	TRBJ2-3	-	TGCAGCGTGCAGGGGGTTCTAGCGGCGTATTCAGATACGCAGTATTTT	CSVQGVLAAYSDTQYF
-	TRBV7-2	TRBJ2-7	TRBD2	TGTGCCAGCAGCTTCCTCGATAGCGGGATTGTCGAGCAGTACTTC	CASSFLDSGIVEQYF
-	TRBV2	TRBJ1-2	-	TGTGCCAGCAGTGAGACTCCCTATGGCTACACCTTC	CASSETPYGYTF
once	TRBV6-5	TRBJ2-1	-	TGTGCCAGCAGTTACTCGGGGGACGGGGACAATGAGCAGTTCTTC	CASSYSGDGDNEQFF
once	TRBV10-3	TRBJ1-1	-	TGTGCCAGCTCAGGGACCAACGGGGAAGCTTTCTTT	CASSGTNGEAFF
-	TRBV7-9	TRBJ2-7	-	TGTGCCAGCAGCTTAGTCCCTATCGAGCAGTACTTC	CASSLVPIEQYF
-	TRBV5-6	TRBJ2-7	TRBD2	TGTGCCAGCAGCGCCGGGACTAGCGGATCCTACGAGCAGTACTTC	CASSAGTSGSYEQYF
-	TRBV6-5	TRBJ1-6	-	TGTGCCAGCAGTTACTCTACAGGGTATAATTCACCCCTCCACTTT	CASSYSTGYNSPLHF
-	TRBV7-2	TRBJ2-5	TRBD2	TGTGCCAGCACCCCCGGGAGCGGGGTGTTACCGGGGCAAGAGACCCAGTACTTC	CASTPGSGVLPGQETQYF
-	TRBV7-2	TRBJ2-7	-	TGTGCCAGCAGCTTAGATTTTCGAGGGTTGAGCTCCTACGAGCAGTACTTC	CASSLDFRGLSSYEQYF
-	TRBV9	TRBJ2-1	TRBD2	TGTGCCAGCAGCCCGGGACTAGCGGGCTTAAATGAGCAGTTCTTC	CASSPGLAGLNEQFF
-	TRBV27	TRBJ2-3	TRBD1	TGTGCCAGCAGTTTGACAGGGGCCTCAGATACGCAGTATTTT	CASSLTGASDTQYF
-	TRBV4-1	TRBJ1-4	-	TGCGCCAGCAGCCAATATCCGGTCCCACCTAATGAAAAACTGTTTTTT	CASSQYPVPPNEKLFF
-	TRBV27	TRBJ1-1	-	TGTGCCAGCAGTCCGGGACAGAACACTGAAGCTTTCTTT	CASSPGQNTEAFF
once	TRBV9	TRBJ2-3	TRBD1	TGTGCCAGCAGCTCCCCCATTACAGGGGGCACAGATACGCAGTATTTT	CASSSPITGGTDTQYF
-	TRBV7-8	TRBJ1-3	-	TGTGCCAGCAGCCCGACGGACAGAGAAGCTGGAAACACCATATATTTT	CASSPTDREAGNTIYF
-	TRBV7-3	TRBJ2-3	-	TGTGCCAGCAGCTTACAGGGCACAGATACGCAGTATTTT	CASSLQGTDTQYF
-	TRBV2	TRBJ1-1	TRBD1	TGTGCCAGCAGGGCGACAGGGTACGACACTGAAGCTTTCTTT	CASRATGYDTEAFF
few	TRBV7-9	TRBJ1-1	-	TGTGCCAGCAGCTCCCCGACAACTGAAGCTTTCTTT	CASSSPTTEAFF
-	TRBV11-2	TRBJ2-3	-	TGTGCCAGCAGCTTAGGATGGGATACGCAGTATTTT	CASSLGWDTQYF
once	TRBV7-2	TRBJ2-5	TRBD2	TGTGCCAGCAGCTTACTCACCTCTTCGCGGGAGGGCCCGGAGACCCAGTACTTC	CASSLLTSSREGPETQYF
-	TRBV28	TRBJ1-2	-	TGTGCCAGCAGTTTGCGAGGGGCTGATGGCTACACCTTC	CASSLRGADGYTF
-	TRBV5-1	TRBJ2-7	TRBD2	TGCGCCAGCAGGGAGGGCGGGGGGAGCTCCTACGAGCAGTACTTC	CASREGGGSSYEQYF
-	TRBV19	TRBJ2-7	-	TGTGCCAGTAGTATTACAGGGACCTACGAGCAGTACTTC	CASSITGTYEQYF
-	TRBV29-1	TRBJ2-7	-	TGCAGCGTTGTGGGAAACTCCTACGAGCAGTACTTC	CSVVGNSYEQYF
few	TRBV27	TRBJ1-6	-	TGTGCCAGCTCCGAGACGGAGCCGAGCTCCTATAATTCACCCCTCCACTTT	CASSETEPSSYNSPLHF
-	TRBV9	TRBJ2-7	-	TGTGCCAGCAGCGCGGGGACTTTCCTGATCTACGAGCAGTACTTC	CASSAGTFLIYEQYF
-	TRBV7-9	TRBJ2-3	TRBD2	TGTGCCAGCAGCTTGGCTAGCGGGGGCACAGATACGCAGTATTTT	CASSLASGGTDTQYF
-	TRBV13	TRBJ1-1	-	TGTGCCAGCAGCTTTAGTCAAACAGCCTATATGAACACTGAAGCTTTCTTT	CASSFSQTAYMNTEAFF
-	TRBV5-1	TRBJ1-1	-	TGCGCCAGCAGCCCGGAGACAGGGAACACTGAAGCTTTCTTT	CASSPETGNTEAFF
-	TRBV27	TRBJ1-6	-	TGTGCCAGCAGTCTCTCTCCGGGCCTTTCTTCACCCCTCCACTTT	CASSLSPGLSSPLHF
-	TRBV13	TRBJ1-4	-	TGTGCCAGCAGCTTAGGCCTGAATGAAAAACTGTTTTTT	CASSLGLNEKLFF
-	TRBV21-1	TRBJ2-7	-	TGTGCCAGCAGCAAAAGAAACGGGGGGACCCCCTACGAGCAGTACTTC	CASSKRNGGTPYEQYF
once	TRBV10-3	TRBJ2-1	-	TGTGCCATCAGTGACGCCGTTCCCTACAATGAGCAGTTCTTC	CAISDAVPYNEQFF
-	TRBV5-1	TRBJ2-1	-	TGCGCCAGCAGCTTGGCGGGGCTATTCGATTACAATGAGCAGTTCTTC	CASSLAGLFDYNEQFF
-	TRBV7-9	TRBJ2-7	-	TGTGCCAGCAGCCCCTTTGGATACGAGCAGTACTTC	CASSPFGYEQYF
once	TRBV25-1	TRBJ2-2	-	TGTGCCAGCAGTGAAAAGCTGAACACCGGGGAGCTGTTTTTT	CASSEKLNTGELFF
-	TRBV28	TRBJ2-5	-	TGTGCCAGCAGTCCTCAGACAGGAGAAGAGACCCAGTACTTC	CASSPQTGEETQYF
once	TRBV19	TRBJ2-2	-	TGTGCCAGTAGTAAGATCAGCGGTGGGGAGCTGTTTTTT	CASSKISGGELFF
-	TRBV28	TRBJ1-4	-	TGTGCCAGCCGTCCTTGGGGGGCCGAGGAAAAACTGTTTTTT	CASRPWGAEEKLFF
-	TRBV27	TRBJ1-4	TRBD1	TGTGCCAGCAGTTCACACCGGGACAGCCTAGAGGGAGAAAAACTGTTTTTT	CASSSHRDSLEGEKLFF
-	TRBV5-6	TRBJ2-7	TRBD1	TGTGCCAGCAGCAAAACTACAGGGGGCCACGAGCAGTACTTC	CASSKTTGGHEQYF
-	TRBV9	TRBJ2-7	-	TGTGCCAGCAGCGCCGATAAGGGGGCCTACGAGCAGTACTTC	CASSADKGAYEQYF
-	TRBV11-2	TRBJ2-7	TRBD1	TGTGCCAGCAGCTTAGGAGGGGGCGCGACCTACGAGCAGTACTTC	CASSLGGGATYEQYF
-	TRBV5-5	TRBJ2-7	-	TGTGCCAGCAGCTTCGGGCCGCAGGACGAGCAGTACTTC	CASSFGPQDEQYF
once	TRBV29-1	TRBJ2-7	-	TGCAGCGTTGAAATCGTGGGGGACGGGGTCTCCTACGAGCAGTACTTC	CSVEIVGDGVSYEQYF
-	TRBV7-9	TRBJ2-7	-	TGTGCCAGCAGCTTAGCGGTCGCAGGGGCGACCTACGAGCAGTACTTC	CASSLAVAGATYEQYF
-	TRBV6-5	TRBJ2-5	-	TGTGCCAGCAGTAGCCATGGACTGGAAGAGACCCAGTACTTC	CASSSHGLEETQYF
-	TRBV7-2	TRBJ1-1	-	TGTGCCAGCAGATCCGGGACATCGGGCACTGAAGCTTTCTTT	CASRSGTSGTEAFF
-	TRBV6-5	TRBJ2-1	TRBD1	TGTGCCAGCAGTTACTCCCAGGGGGCGAATGAGCAGTTCTTC	CASSYSQGANEQFF
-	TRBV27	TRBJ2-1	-	TGTGCCAGCAGTGGCGGATTCTACAATGAGCAGTTCTTC	CASSGGFYNEQFF
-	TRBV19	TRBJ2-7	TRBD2	TGTGCCAGTACTAAGGTGGCGGGAGGCGAGCAGTACTTC	CASTKVAGGEQYF
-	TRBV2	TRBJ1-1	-	TGTGCAATAGACAGACGTACAAACAATGAAGCTTTCTTT	CAIDRRTNNEAFF